This TCR beta chain was found in a study of Tregs in tolerant kidney transplant recipients. Whole-study findings and limits: Tregs expanded with activated donor B cells seemed most donor-specific. Findings come from small patient numbers and require larger validation. No direct test of biological reproducibility was done here.

For this clone: The antigen remains unidentified.

Unstimulated Tregs (CD4+CD25+CD127-) and CD4+CD25- non-Tregs were sorted from PBMCs. V dropped 1 base and J dropped 3 bases, with 12 bases sitting between them. The CDR3 covers 15 residues. In germline, CDR1 is MNHNY, CDR2 SVGAGI (reference sequence). Generated by immunoSEQ multiplex PCR, the TCRdb table keeps only in-frame clones and is missing some. The table lists some 250,000 clones, about 80% of them singletons. The TCR sequence derives from a human donor in good health. This chain uses TRBV6-6 with TRBJ1-2; the D is unclear. Sequencing was carried out using CD4+ T cells from blood. CDR3 coding DNA: TGTGCCAGCAGTTACTACCGGGCGGGATACTATGGCTACACCTTC. This codes for CASSYYRAGYYGYTF.